The next 2 T cell receptor beta chains were all read from a single sample in a study of cytomegalovirus exposure and HLA in healthy donors. The PCR had 60 Vbeta and 13 Jbeta primers. Assay used: immunoSEQ multiplex PCR; TCRdb lists only in-frame clones, some missing. The sample lists around 100,000 clones, roughly 68% occurring once. What was sequenced was PBMCs. These receptors all come from a young man in good health and CMV-seropositive.

This rearrangement joins TRBV9 to TRBJ1-3; no firm D call. The CDR3 sequence is 15 residues long. Per germline, CDR1 SGDLS and CDR2 YYNGEE. Trimming pared 2 bases from V and 9 bases from J, leaving 18 bases between. The CDR3: CASSVGTEPFPTIYF. The CDR3 coding sequence is TGTGCCAGCAGCGTGGGTACAGAGCCTTTTCCCACCATATATTTT.

This chain uses TRBV7-2 with TRBJ2-7; 7 nucleotides agree with TRBD2. Germline V lookup: CDR1 SGHTA, CDR2 FQGNSA. This CDR3 comprises 13 residues. Trimming took 2 bases from V and 3 from J; bases not matched to a gene: 1. CDR3 sequence reads: CASSLSSGYEQYF. CDR3 sequence (DNA): TGTGCCAGCAGCTTATCTAGCGGCTACGAGCAGTACTTC.